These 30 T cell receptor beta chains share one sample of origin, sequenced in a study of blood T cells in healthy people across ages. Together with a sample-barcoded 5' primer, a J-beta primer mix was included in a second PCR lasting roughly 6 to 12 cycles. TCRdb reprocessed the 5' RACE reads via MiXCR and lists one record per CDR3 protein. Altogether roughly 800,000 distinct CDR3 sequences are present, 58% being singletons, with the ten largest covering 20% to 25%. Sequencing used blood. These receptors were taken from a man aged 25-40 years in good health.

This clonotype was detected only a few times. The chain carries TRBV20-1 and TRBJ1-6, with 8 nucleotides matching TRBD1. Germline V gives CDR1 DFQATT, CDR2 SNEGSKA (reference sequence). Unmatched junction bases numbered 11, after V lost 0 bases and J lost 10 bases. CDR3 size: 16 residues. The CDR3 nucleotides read TGCAGTGCTAGAGACGCCTTAGGGACAGGACGATCACCCCTCCACTTT. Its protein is CSARDALGTGRSPLHF.

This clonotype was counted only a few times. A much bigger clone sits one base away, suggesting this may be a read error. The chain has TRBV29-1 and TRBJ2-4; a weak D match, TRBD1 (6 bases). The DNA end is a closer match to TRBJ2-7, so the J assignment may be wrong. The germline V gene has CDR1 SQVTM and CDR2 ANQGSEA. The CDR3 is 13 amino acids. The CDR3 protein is CSVDSVNSYEQYF. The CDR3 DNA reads TGCAGCGTGGACAGTGTCAACTCCTACGAGCAGTACTTC.

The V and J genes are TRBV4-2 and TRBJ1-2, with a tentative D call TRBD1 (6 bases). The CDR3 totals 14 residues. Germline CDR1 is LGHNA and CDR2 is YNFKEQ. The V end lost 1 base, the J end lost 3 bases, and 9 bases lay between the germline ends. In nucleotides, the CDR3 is TGTGCCAGCAGCCAAGCGTCAGGGGACTATGGCTACACCTTC. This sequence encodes CASSQASGDYGYTF.

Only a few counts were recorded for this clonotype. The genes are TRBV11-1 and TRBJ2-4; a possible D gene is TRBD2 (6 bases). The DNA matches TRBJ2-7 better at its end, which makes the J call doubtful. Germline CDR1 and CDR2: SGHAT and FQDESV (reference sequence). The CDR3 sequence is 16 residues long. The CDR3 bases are TGTGCCAGCGGACCACAGGATTGGGGGGACCGCTACGAGCAGTACTTC. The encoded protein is CASGPQDWGDRYEQYF.

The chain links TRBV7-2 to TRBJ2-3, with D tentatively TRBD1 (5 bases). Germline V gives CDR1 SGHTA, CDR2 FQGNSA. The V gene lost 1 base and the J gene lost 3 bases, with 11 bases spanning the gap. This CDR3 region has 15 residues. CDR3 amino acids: CASSLGRAETDTQYF. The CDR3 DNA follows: TGTGCCAGCAGCTTAGGCAGGGCGGAGACAGATACGCAGTATTTT.

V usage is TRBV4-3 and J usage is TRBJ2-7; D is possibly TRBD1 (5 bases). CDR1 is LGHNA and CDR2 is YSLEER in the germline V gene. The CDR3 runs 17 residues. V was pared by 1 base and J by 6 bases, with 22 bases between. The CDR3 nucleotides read TGCGCCAGCAGCCAAGGCCCCAGGGCATGGCGTAATGGCGAGCAGTACTTC. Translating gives CASSQGPRAWRNGEQYF.

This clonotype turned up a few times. This CDR3 is CATSDSGSYEQYF. CDR3 DNA: TGTGCCACCAGTGACTCCGGCAGCTACGAGCAGTACTTC. J is TRBJ2-7 and V is TRBV24-1; unclear D gene. The germline V gene has CDR1 KGHDR and CDR2 SFDVKD. V dropped 4 bases and J dropped 3 bases, with 9 bases sitting between them. This CDR3 comprises 13 residues.

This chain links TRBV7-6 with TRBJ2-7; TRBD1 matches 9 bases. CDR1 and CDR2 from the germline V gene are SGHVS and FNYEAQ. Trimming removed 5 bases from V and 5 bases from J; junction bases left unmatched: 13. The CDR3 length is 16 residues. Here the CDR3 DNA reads TGTGCCAGCAGCCCAGGGACAGGGCCTTTTGTAGACGAGCAGTACTTC. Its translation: CASSPGTGPFVDEQYF.

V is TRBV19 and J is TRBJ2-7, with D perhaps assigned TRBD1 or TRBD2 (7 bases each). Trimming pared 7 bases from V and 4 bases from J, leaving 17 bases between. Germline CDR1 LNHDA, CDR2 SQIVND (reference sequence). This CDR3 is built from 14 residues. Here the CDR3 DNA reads TGTGCCAGTAACGAGGGAGGGGGCGCGTACGAGCAGTACTTC. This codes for CASNEGGGAYEQYF.

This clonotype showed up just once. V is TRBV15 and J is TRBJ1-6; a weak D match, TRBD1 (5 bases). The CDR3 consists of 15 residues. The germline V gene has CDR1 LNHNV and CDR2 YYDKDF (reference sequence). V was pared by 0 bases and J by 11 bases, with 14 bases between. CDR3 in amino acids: CATSRDRGGRTPLHF. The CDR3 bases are TGTGCCACCAGCAGAGATCGTGGGGGTAGGACACCCCTCCACTTT.

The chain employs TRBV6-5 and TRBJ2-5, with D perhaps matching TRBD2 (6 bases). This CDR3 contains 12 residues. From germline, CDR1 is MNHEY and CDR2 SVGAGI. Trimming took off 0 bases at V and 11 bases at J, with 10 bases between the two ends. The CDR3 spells CASSYSGGLQYF. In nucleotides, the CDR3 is TGTGCCAGCAGTTACTCCGGGGGACTGCAGTACTTC.

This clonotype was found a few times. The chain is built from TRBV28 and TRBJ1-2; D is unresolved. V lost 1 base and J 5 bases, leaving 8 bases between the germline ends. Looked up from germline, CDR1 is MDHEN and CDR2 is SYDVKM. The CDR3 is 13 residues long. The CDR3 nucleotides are TGTGCCAGCAGTTTATTGGCCGAATATGGCTACACCTTC. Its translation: CASSLLAEYGYTF.

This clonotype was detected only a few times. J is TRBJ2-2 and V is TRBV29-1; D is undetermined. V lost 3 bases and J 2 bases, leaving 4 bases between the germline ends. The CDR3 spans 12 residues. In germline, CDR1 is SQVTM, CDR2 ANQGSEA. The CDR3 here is CSVDSNTGELFF. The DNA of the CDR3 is TGCAGCGTTGACAGTAACACCGGGGAGCTGTTTTTT.

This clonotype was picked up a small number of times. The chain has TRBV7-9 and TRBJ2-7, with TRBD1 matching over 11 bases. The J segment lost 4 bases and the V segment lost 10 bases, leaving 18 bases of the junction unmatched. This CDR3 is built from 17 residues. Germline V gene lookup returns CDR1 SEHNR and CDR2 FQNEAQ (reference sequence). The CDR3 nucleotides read TGTGCCATCACTAGTACCGAGGAGGACAGGGGGCTTTACGAGCAGTACTTC. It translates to CAITSTEEDRGLYEQYF.

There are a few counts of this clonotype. CDR3 DNA: TGTGCCAGCAGCGGAGTCTCCGGGGCTTCTGGGGAGCTGTTTTTT. It is translated as CASSGVSGASGELFF. The genes are TRBV9 and TRBJ2-2; D may correspond to TRBD1 or TRBD2 (5 bases each). Germline assignment: CDR1 SGDLS and CDR2 YYNGEE. V was trimmed by 3 bases and J by 8 bases, leaving 17 bases between them. The CDR3 length is 15 residues.

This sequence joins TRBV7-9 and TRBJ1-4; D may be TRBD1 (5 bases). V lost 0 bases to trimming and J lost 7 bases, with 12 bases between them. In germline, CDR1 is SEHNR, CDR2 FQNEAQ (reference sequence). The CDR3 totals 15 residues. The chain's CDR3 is CASSLATQGSEKLFF. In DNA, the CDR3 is TGTGCCAGCAGCTTAGCGACCCAGGGTAGTGAAAAACTGTTTTTT.

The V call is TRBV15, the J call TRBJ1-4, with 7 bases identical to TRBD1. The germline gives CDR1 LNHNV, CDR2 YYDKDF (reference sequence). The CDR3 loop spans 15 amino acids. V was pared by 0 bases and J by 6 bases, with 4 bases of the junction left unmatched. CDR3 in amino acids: CATSRDRQGDEKLFF. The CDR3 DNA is TGTGCCACCAGCAGAGATAGGCAGGGGGATGAAAAACTGTTTTTT. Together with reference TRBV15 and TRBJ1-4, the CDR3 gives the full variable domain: DAMVIQNPRYQVTQFGKPVTLSCSQTLNHNVMYWYQQKSSQAPKLLFHYYDKDFNNEADTPDNFQSRRPNTSFCFLDIRSPGLGDTAMYLCATSRDRQGDEKLFFGSGTQLSVL.

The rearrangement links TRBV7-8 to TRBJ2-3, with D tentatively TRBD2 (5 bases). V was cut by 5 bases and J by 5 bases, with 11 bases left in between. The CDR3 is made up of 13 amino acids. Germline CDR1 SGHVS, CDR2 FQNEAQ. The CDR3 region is CASSGGWGDTQYF. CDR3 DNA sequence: TGTGCCAGCAGCGGAGGATGGGGAGATACGCAGTATTTT.

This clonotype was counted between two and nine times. The CDR3 spells CASSHPSGGQTQYF. DNA of the CDR3: TGTGCCAGCAGCCACCCTAGCGGGGGACAGACCCAGTACTTC. This chain links TRBV11-2 with TRBJ2-5, with TRBD2 matching 10 bases. Germline V gene sequence: CDR1 SGHAT, CDR2 FQNNGV. The CDR3 consists of 14 residues. After removal of 5 bases from V and 6 bases from J, the junction contained 6 bases not matched to a gene.

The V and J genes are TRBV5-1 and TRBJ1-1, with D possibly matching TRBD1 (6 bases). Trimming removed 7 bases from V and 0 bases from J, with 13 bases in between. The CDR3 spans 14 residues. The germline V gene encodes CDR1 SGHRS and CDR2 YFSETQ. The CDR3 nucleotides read TGCGCCAGCGGCCACGGACAGATGAACACTGAAGCTTTCTTT. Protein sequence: CASGHGQMNTEAFF.

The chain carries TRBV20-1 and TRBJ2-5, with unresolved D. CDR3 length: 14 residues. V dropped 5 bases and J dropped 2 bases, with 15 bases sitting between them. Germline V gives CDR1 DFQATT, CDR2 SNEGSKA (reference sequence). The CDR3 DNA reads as TGCAGTGCTGGCGCAGAGTTTACACAAGAGACCCAGTACTTC. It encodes CSAGAEFTQETQYF.

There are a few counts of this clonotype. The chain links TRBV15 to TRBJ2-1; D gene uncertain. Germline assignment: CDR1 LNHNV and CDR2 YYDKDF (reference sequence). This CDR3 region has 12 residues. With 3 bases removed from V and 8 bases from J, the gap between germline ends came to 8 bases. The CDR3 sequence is CATSSSFDEQFF. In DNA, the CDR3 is TGTGCCACCAGCAGCTCATTCGATGAGCAGTTCTTC.

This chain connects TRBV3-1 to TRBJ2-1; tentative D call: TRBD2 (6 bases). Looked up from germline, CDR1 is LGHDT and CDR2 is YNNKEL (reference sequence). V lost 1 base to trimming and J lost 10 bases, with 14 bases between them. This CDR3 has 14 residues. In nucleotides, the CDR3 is TGTGCCAGCAGCCAAGCGGGAGAGGAGGGGGAGCAGTTCTTC. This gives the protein CASSQAGEEGEQFF.

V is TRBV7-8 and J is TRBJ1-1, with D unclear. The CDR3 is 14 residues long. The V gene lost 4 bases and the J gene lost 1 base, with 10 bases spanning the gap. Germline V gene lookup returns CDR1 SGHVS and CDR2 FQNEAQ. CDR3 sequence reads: CASSSVLRNTEAFF. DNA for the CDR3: TGTGCCAGCAGCTCCGTCCTGAGGAACACTGAAGCTTTCTTT.

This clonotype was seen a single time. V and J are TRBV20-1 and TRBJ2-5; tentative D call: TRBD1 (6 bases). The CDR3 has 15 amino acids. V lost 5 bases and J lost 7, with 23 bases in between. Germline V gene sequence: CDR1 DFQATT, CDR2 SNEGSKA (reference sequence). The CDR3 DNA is TGCAGTGCTCCAATCAGGGGTTTGCCGTCGGCGACCCAGTACTTC. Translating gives CSAPIRGLPSATQYF.

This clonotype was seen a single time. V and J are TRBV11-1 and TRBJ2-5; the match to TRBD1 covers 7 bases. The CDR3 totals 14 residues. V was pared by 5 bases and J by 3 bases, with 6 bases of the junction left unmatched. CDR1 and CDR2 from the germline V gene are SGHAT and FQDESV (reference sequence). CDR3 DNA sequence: TGTGCCAGCAGCACCTACAGGGGCGAAGAGACCCAGTACTTC. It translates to CASSTYRGEETQYF. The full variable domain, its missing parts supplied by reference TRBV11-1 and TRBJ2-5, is EAEVAQSPRYKITEKSQAVAFWCDPISGHATLYWYRQILGQGPELLVQFQDESVVDDSQLPKDRFSAERLKGVDSTLKIQPAELGDSAMYLCASSTYRGEETQYFGPGTRLLVL.

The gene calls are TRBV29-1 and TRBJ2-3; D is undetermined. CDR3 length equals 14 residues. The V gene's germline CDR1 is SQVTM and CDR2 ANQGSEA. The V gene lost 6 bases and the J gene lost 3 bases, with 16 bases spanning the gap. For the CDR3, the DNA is TGCAGCGTAGCTAAGAACCTAGAAACAGATACGCAGTATTTT. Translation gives CSVAKNLETDTQYF.

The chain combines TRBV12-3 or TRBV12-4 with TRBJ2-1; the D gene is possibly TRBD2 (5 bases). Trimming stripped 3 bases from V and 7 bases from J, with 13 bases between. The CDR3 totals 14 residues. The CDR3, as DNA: TGTGCCAGCAGTTTTTATCCAGCGGAGAATGAGCAGTTCTTC. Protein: CASSFYPAENEQFF.

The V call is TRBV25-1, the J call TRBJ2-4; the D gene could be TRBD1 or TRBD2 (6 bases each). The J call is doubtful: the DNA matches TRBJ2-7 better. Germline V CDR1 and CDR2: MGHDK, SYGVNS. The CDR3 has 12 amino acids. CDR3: CATRGASYEQYF. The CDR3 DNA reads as TGTGCCACGAGGGGGGCGAGCTACGAGCAGTACTTC.

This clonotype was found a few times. DNA for the CDR3: TGCGCCAGCAGCCACCGTGACACATACTACGAGCAGTACTTC. Encoded protein: CASSHRDTYYEQYF. The rearrangement joins TRBV4-1 to TRBJ2-7; D not resolved. This CDR3 region has 14 residues. V shed 3 bases and J shed 3 bases, with 12 bases lying between them. Per germline, CDR1 MGHRA and CDR2 YSYEKL.